This is a list of T cell receptor beta chains from one sample in a study of cytomegalovirus exposure and HLA in healthy donors. The method was immunoSEQ multiplex PCR; TCRdb's version includes in-frame clones alone and lacks a portion of them. The table lists some 170,000 clones, about 80% of them singletons. The sequenced sample consisted of PBMCs. These receptors originate from a man aged 35-49 years in good health and CMV-seronegative. Both conserved end residues are part of each CDR3. Fields, in order: clone size, V gene, CDR3 length, D gene, J gene, CDR3 DNA, CDR3 protein. D genes are given only for firm matches. Size tells how often a clone was seen (once, few, many) or the class of an expanded clone, and some rows leave it out.

-	TRBV6-5	15	TRBD2	TRBJ2-7	TGTGCCAGCAGTTACATCGCGGGAGGGCCCGGAGAGCAGTACTTC	CASSYIAGGPGEQYF
-	TRBV10-3	17	-	TRBJ1-4	TGTGCCATCAGTGAGAATGCCAACTCTGCAACTAATGAAAAACTGTTTTTT	CAISENANSATNEKLFF
-	TRBV7-8	16	-	TRBJ2-6	TGTGCCAGCAGCCCATGGACAGCCTCTGGGGCCAACGTCCTGACTTTC	CASSPWTASGANVLTF
-	TRBV4-2	16	TRBD1	TRBJ1-2	TGTGCCAGCAGCCAAGGGGACAGGGAGAGTATCTATGGCTACACCTTC	CASSQGDRESIYGYTF
few	TRBV5-4	15	-	TRBJ2-1	TGTGCCAGCAGCTCAGATCTAGTTGTACGGAATGAGCAGTTCTTC	CASSSDLVVRNEQFF
-	TRBV7-7	16	TRBD2	TRBJ2-2	TGTGCTAGCAGCCCCCGGGCTAGCGGGAGTACCGGGGAGCTGTTTTTT	CASSPRASGSTGELFF
-	TRBV11-2	13	-	TRBJ2-3	TGTGCCAGCAGCCCGACTAGCACAGATACGCAGTATTTT	CASSPTSTDTQYF
-	TRBV28	13	-	TRBJ2-1	TGTGCCAGCGGGGCAAACTCCTACAATGAGCAGTTCTTC	CASGANSYNEQFF
-	TRBV7-2	15	-	TRBJ2-5	TGTGCCAGCAGCTTAGGGTACAGGGTCGAAGAGACCCAGTACTTC	CASSLGYRVEETQYF
-	TRBV7-2	16	-	TRBJ2-3	TGTGCCAGCAGCACCTTAGTGGGGCTATACACAGATACGCAGTATTTT	CASSTLVGLYTDTQYF
-	TRBV12-2	21	-	TRBJ1-5	TGTGCAAGTCGCATAGACCCCTGTGGACAGGGGGCTCCTTATAGCAATCAGCCCCAGCATTTT	CASRIDPCGQGAPYSNQPQHF
-	TRBV19	15	-	TRBJ1-1	TGTGCCAGTAGTTCGGGGAGTTGGATTGACACTGAAGCTTTCTTT	CASSSGSWIDTEAFF
-	TRBV18	13	-	TRBJ1-2	TGTGCCAGCTCACCCGGGGGAGACTATGGCTACACCTTC	CASSPGGDYGYTF
-	TRBV7-2	16	-	TRBJ2-7	TGTGCCAGCAGCGAGGGAGGGGGGGGAGGGCCCTACGAGCAGTACTTC	CASSEGGGGGPYEQYF
-	TRBV19	19	TRBD2	TRBJ2-1	TGTGCCAGTAGTATAAGAGGAAGGGCTAGCGGTTACTCCTACAATGAGCAGTTCTTC	CASSIRGRASGYSYNEQFF
once	TRBV11-3	13	-	TRBJ2-5	TGTGCCAGCAGCTCCAACAGGGAAGAGACCCAGTACTTC	CASSSNREETQYF
-	TRBV27	15	TRBD1	TRBJ2-7	TGTGCCAGCAGAACCGGGACAGCGAGTTCCTACGAGCAGTACTTC	CASRTGTASSYEQYF
-	TRBV5-1	13	-	TRBJ2-3	TGCGCCAGCAATTCACAAAGCACAGATACGCAGTATTTT	CASNSQSTDTQYF
-	TRBV6-5	14	TRBD2	TRBJ2-3	TGTGCCAGCAGTTACAGGGGAGGGACAGATACGCAGTATTTT	CASSYRGGTDTQYF
-	TRBV4-2	12	-	TRBJ1-1	TGTGCCAGCAGCCAAGATAACAATGAAGCTTTCTTT	CASSQDNNEAFF
-	TRBV4-2	14	TRBD2	TRBJ2-1	TGTGCCAGCAGCCAGGGCGGGACTAGCGATGAGCAGTTCTTC	CASSQGGTSDEQFF
-	TRBV5-4	15	TRBD1	TRBJ2-1	TGTGCCAGCAGCTTTCTCCAGGGGGCTTACAATGAGCAGTTCTTC	CASSFLQGAYNEQFF
-	TRBV11-2	14	-	TRBJ1-2	TGTGCCAGCAGCCCCCAGGGATTCATGGGAGGCTACACCTTC	CASSPQGFMGGYTF
-	TRBV9	12	-	TRBJ1-2	TGTGCCAGCAGCGTAGTTGGGGGGGGCTACACCTTC	CASSVVGGGYTF
-	TRBV4-2	15	TRBD1	TRBJ1-4	TGTGCCAGCAGCCGACAGGGACGGGCTAATGAAAAACTGTTTTTT	CASSRQGRANEKLFF
-	TRBV4-1	16	-	TRBJ2-5	TGCGCCAGCAGCCAGCCCTTAGTTGGGAGACAAGAGACCCAGTACTTC	CASSQPLVGRQETQYF
-	TRBV4-3	16	TRBD1	TRBJ2-1	TGCGCCAGCAGCCAAGAATCCAGGGGGTTCCTGAATGAGCAGTTCTTC	CASSQESRGFLNEQFF
-	TRBV7-8	17	TRBD2	TRBJ2-5	TGTGCCAGCAGCTCCCCGGCTAGCGGGAGGGCCAGGGAGACCCAGTACTTC	CASSSPASGRARETQYF
-	TRBV7-2	14	-	TRBJ2-7	TGTGCCAGCAGCTTAGGGGGGGGGCCCTACGAGCAGTACTTC	CASSLGGGPYEQYF
once	TRBV28	18	TRBD1	TRBJ1-1	TGTGCCAGCAGTTTCGTTCGAGGACAGGGGGGGCTCAACACTGAAGCTTTCTTT	CASSFVRGQGGLNTEAFF
-	TRBV25-1	16	-	TRBJ2-3	TGTGCCAGCAGTGTCGCGGAGCGGGTTTTCGAGGATACGCAGTATTTT	CASSVAERVFEDTQYF
-	TRBV2	12	TRBD1	TRBJ1-2	TGTGCCAGCAGCCGCCAGGGGGACGGCTACACCTTC	CASSRQGDGYTF
-	TRBV12-5	15	-	TRBJ2-7	TGTGCTAGTGGTTTGTCCGGCCTAGTAAGGGGCGAGCAGTACTTC	CASGLSGLVRGEQYF
few	TRBV10-3	14	-	TRBJ2-7	TGTGCCATCAGTGCGGCAGGGGCCGACTACGAGCAGTACTTC	CAISAAGADYEQYF
-	TRBV5-4	14	TRBD1	TRBJ1-6	TGTGCCAGCAGCTTACAGGGGGGTAATTCACCCCTCCACTTT	CASSLQGGNSPLHF
-	TRBV5-4	15	-	TRBJ2-5	TGTGCCAGCAGCTTGCTTATCGGGGAACGGGAGACCCAGTACTTC	CASSLLIGERETQYF
-	TRBV6-5	13	TRBD1	TRBJ2-1	TGTGCCAGCAGTGTAACAGGGGACAATGAGCAGTTCTTC	CASSVTGDNEQFF
once	TRBV5-1	16	-	TRBJ2-1	TGCGCCAGCAGCTTTTCGCGGCGGGGGCTCTACAATGAGCAGTTCTTC	CASSFSRRGLYNEQFF
-	TRBV9	16	TRBD2	TRBJ2-3	TGTGCCAGCAGCGTAGGGACTAGCGACACTGGGGATACGCAGTATTTT	CASSVGTSDTGDTQYF
-	TRBV27	13	TRBD1	TRBJ1-2	TGTGCCAGCAGCAGGGACAGAACAGGAGGCTACACCTTC	CASSRDRTGGYTF
-	TRBV7-2	12	-	TRBJ2-1	TGTGCCAGCAGCCGGACAAGAAATGAGCAGTTCTTC	CASSRTRNEQFF
-	TRBV12-5	13	-	TRBJ1-1	TGTGCTAGTGGTTTAGGGGTGAACACTGAAGCTTTCTTT	CASGLGVNTEAFF
-	TRBV5-1	15	-	TRBJ2-1	TGCGCCAGCAAGCCCGGTACGGGGGAATACAATGAGCAGTTCTTC	CASKPGTGEYNEQFF
-	TRBV5-4	15	TRBD1	TRBJ1-1	TGTGCCAGCAGCTCGAATTCGGGACAGGGTGCTGAAGCTTTCTTT	CASSSNSGQGAEAFF
-	TRBV6-1	16	-	TRBJ2-7	TGTGCCAGCAGTGATCCGACGCTAGCGACCTTCTACGAGCAGTACTTC	CASSDPTLATFYEQYF
once	TRBV7-2	17	TRBD1	TRBJ2-1	TGTGCCAGCAGCTTAGAGGGACAGGGGTCACCCTACAATGAGCAGTTCTTC	CASSLEGQGSPYNEQFF
few	TRBV5-1	17	TRBD2	TRBJ2-1	TGCGCCAGCAGCTTTGGGGGATTGGGGACTAGCGTGTGGGAGCAGTTCTTC	CASSFGGLGTSVWEQFF
once	TRBV11-1	15	-	TRBJ2-7	TGTGCCAGCAGTCCTGCCGGGACACTCTCTTTCGTTCCGTACTTC	CASSPAGTLSFVPYF
-	TRBV5-8	17	TRBD1	TRBJ1-5	TGTGCCAGCAGCCGGGACAGGGGAGGAGATAGCAATCAGCCCCAGCATTTT	CASSRDRGGDSNQPQHF
-	TRBV19	16	-	TRBJ2-3	TGTGCCAGTAGTCCTGACAGGGGAGGGAGCACAGATACGCAGTATTTT	CASSPDRGGSTDTQYF
-	TRBV30	13	-	TRBJ2-5	TGTGCCTTGACAGCCGCCCCCGGGGAGACCCAGTACTTC	CALTAAPGETQYF